Given below is one TCR beta chain in context. The target antigen is unknown. This specimen comes from a study of beta chain features in type 1 diabetes. Background on the study: All samples together contributed 90 million to 130 million sorted cells for examination.

Reverse transcribing all isolated RNA meant expressed TCRB transcripts were sequenced. Data came from immunoSEQ multiplex PCR; TCRdb stores just in-frame clones and leaves some out. The sample has around 280,000 clones; approximately 16% are singletons. V lost 0 bases, J lost 10 bases, and 9 bases stayed unmatched. This CDR3 contains 15 residues. Germline V gene data show CDR1 as GTSNPN and CDR2 as SVGIG (reference sequence). Each population that was sorted was more than 95% pure. Study-wide results and caveats: Junctions at VDJ sites from type 1 diabetes patients had fewer insertions and more deletions. These data did not resolve whether HLA type affects TCRB rearrangement. Type 1 diabetes patients showed a moderate but significant shortening of TCRB CDR3s in all four CD4+ subsets.

This sequence was found in a young man with type 1 diabetes. The sequenced material came from naive CD4+ T cells from blood. This chain joins TRBV30 and TRBJ1-6, with 7 bases lining up with TRBD1. The CDR3 DNA sequence: TGTGCCTGGAGTGTACCGGCAGGGGGAAGATCACCCCTCCACTTT. Its translation is CAWSVPAGGRSPLHF.